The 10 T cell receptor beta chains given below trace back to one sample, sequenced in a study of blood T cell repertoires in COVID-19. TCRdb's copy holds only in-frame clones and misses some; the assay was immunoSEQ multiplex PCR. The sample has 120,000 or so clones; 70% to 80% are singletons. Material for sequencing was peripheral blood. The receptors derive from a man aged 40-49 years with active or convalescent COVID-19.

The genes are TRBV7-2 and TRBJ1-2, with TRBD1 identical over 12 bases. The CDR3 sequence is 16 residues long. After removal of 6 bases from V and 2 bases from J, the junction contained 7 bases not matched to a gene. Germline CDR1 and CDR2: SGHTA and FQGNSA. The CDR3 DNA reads TGTGCCAGCAGGTCCACCGGGACAGGGGGCAACTATGGCTACACCTTC. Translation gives CASRSTGTGGNYGYTF.

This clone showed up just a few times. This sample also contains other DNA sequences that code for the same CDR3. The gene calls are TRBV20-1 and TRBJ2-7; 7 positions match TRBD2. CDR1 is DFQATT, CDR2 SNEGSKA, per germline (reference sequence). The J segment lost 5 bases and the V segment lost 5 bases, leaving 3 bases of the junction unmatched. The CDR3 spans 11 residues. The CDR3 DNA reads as TGCAGTGCTCGTAGCGGGCACGAGCAGTACTTC. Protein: CSARSGHEQYF.

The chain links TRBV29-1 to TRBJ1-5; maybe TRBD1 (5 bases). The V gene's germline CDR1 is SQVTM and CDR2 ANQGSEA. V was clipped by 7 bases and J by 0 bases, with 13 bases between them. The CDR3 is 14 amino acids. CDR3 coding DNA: TGCAGCGCTGTAGGGGCAGATAGCAATCAGCCCCAGCATTTT. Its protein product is CSAVGADSNQPQHF.

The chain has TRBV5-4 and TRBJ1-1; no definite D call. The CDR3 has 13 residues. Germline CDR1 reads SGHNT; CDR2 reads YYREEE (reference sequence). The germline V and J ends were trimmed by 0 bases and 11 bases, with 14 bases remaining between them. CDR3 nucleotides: TGTGCCAGCAGCTTGGACGGGGTTGGGAGGGCTTTCTTT. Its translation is CASSLDGVGRAFF.

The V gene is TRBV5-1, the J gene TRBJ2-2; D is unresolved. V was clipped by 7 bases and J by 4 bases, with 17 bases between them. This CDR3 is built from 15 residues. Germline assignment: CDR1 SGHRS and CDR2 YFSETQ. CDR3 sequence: CASAAVLSFTGELFF. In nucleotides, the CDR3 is TGCGCCAGCGCGGCAGTCCTTTCATTCACCGGGGAGCTGTTTTTT.

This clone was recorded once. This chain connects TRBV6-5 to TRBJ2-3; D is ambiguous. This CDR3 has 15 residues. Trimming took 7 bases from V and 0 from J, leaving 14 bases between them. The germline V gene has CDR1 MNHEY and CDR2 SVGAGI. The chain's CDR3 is CASKGIDFSTDTQYF. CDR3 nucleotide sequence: TGTGCCAGCAAAGGAATCGACTTTAGCACAGATACGCAGTATTTT.

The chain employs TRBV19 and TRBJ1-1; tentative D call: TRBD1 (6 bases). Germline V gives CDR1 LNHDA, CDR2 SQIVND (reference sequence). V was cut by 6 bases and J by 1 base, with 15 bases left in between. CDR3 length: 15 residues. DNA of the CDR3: TGTGCCAGTAGGGATCCACAGGGACGGAACACTGAAGCTTTCTTT. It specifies CASRDPQGRNTEAFF. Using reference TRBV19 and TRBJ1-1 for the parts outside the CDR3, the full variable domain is DGGITQSPKYLFRKEGQNVTLSCEQNLNHDAMYWYRQDPGQGLRLIYYSQIVNDFQKGDIAEGYSVSREKKESFPLTVTSAQKNPTAFYLCASRDPQGRNTEAFFGQGTRLTVV.

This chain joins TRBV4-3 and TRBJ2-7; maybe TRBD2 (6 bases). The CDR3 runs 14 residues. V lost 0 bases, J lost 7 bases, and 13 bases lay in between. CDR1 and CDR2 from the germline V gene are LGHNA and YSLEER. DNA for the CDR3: TGCGCCAGCAGCCAAGATTACGTGGCGGGGGAGCAGTACTTC. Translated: CASSQDYVAGEQYF.

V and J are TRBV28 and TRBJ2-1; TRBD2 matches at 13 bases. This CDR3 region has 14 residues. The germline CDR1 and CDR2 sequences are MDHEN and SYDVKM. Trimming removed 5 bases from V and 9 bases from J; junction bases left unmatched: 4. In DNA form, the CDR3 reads TGTGCCAGCAGTCGGACTAGCGGGAGTAGTGAGCAGTTCTTC. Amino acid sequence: CASSRTSGSSEQFF.

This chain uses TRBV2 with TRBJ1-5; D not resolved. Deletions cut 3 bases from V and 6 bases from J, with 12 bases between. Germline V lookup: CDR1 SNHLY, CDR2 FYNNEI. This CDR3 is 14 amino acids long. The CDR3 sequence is CASSEDGGGQPQHF. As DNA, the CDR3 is TGTGCCAGCAGTGAGGACGGAGGCGGTCAGCCCCAGCATTTT.